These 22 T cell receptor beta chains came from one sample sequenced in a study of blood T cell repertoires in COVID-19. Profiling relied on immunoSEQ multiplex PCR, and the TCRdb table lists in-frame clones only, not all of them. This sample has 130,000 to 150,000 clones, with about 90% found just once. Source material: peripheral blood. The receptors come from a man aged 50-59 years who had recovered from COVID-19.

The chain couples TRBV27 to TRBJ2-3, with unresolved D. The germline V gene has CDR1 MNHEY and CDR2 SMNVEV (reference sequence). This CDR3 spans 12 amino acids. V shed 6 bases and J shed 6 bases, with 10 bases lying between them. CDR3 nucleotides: TGTGCCAGCAGCCGCCTCGGGGATACGCAGTATTTT. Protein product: CASSRLGDTQYF.

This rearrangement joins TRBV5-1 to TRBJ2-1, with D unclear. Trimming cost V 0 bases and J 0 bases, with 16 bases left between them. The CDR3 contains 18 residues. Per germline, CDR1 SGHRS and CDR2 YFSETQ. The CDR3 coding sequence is TGCGCCAGCAGCTTGGCGCTCTTTCTACGGAGCTCCTACAATGAGCAGTTCTTC. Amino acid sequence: CASSLALFLRSSYNEQFF.

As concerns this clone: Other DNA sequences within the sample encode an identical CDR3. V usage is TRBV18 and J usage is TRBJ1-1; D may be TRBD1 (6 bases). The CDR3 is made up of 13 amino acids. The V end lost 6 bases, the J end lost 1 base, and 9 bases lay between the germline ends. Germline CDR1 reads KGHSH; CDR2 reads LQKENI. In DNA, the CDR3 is TGTGCCAGCTCTCCGACAGGGAACACTGAAGCTTTCTTT. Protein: CASSPTGNTEAFF.

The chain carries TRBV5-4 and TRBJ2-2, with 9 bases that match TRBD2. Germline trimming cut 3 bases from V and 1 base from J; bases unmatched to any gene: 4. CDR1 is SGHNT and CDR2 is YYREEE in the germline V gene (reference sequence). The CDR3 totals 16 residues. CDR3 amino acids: CASSSSGGQNTGELFF. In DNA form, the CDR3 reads TGTGCCAGCAGCTCAAGCGGGGGGCAGAACACCGGGGAGCTGTTTTTT.

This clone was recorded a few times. CDR3 sequence: CASSPARGPPYF. The CDR3 DNA follows: TGTGCCAGCAGCCCCGCGCGGGGGCCTCCCTATTTT. The V call is TRBV7-9, the J call TRBJ2-3; perhaps TRBD2 as D (7 bases). V lost 5 bases, J lost 15 bases, and 18 bases lay in between. CDR3 length: 12 amino acids. Germline assignment: CDR1 SEHNR and CDR2 FQNEAQ (reference sequence).

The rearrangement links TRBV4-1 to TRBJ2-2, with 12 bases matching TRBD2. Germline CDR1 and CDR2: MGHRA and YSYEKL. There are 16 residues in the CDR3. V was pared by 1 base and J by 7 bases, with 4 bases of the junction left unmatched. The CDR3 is CASSQGPSGGVGELFF. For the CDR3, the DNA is TGCGCCAGCAGCCAAGGTCCTAGCGGGGGGGTCGGGGAGCTGTTTTTT.

CDR3 in amino acids: CASIGQGEETQYF. The CDR3 DNA reads as TGTGCCAGCATTGGACAGGGTGAGGAGACCCAGTACTTC. This chain uses TRBV2 with TRBJ2-5, with 8 bases matching TRBD1. The V gene end was trimmed by 7 bases and the J gene end by 5 bases; junction bases not matched to a gene: 6. The CDR3 spans 13 residues. Germline assignment: CDR1 SNHLY and CDR2 FYNNEI.

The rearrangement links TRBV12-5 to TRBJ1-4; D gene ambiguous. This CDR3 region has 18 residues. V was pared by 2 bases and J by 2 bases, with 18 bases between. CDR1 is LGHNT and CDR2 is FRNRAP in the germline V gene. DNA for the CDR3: TGTGCTAGTGGTTTGTTCCCCAATACCGCAGGTACTAATGAAAAACTGTTTTTT. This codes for CASGLFPNTAGTNEKLFF.

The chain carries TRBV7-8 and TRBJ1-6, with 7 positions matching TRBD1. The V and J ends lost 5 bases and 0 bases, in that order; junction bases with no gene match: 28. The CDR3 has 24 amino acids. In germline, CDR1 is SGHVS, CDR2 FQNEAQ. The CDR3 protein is CASSPRPTGRSNVKIGSYNSPLHF. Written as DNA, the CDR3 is TGTGCCAGCAGCCCACGCCCGACAGGGCGATCCAACGTGAAGATCGGCTCCTATAATTCACCCCTCCACTTT.

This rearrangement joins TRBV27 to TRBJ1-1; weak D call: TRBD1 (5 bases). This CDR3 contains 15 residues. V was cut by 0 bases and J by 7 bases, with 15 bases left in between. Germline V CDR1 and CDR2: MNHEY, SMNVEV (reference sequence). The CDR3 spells CASSLSPLGPVEAFF. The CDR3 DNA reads TGTGCCAGCAGTTTATCGCCGCTGGGGCCCGTTGAAGCTTTCTTT.

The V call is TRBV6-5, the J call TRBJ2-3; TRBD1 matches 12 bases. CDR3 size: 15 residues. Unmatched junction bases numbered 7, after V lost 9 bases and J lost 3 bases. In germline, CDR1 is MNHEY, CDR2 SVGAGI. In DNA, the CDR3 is TGTGCCAGTCCCGGGACAGGGGGCCGGACAGATACGCAGTATTTT. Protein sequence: CASPGTGGRTDTQYF.

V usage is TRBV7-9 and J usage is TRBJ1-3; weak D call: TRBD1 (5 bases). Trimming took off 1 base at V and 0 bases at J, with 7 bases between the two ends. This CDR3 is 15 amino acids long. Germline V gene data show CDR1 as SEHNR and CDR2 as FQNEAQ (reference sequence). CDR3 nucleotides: TGTGCCAGCAGCTTAGGGGGCAACTCTGGAAACACCATATATTTT. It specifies CASSLGGNSGNTIYF.

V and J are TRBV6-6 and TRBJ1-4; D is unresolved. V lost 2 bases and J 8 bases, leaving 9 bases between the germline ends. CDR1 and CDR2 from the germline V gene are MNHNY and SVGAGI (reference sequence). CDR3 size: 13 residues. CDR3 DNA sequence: TGTGCCAGCAGTTACGAACATATGGAAAAACTGTTTTTT. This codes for CASSYEHMEKLFF.

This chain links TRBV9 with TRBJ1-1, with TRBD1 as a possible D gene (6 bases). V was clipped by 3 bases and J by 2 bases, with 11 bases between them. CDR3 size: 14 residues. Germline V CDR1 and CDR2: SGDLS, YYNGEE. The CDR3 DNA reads TGTGCCAGCAGCGCCGGACAGCGAAACACTGAAGCTTTCTTT. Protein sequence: CASSAGQRNTEAFF.

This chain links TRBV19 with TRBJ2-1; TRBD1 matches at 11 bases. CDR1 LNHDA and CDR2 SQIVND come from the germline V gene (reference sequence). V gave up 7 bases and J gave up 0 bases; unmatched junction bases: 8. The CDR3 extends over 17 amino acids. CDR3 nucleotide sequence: TGTGCCAGTACTGGGACAGGGGGACTCCTCTCCTACAATGAGCAGTTCTTC. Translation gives CASTGTGGLLSYNEQFF.

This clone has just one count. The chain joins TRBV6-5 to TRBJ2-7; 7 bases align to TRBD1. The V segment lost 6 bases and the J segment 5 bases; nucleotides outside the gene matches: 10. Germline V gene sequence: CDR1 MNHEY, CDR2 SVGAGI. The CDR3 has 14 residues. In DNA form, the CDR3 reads TGTGCCAGCAGGACCGGACAGGTAAACCACGAGCAGTACTTC. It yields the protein CASRTGQVNHEQYF.

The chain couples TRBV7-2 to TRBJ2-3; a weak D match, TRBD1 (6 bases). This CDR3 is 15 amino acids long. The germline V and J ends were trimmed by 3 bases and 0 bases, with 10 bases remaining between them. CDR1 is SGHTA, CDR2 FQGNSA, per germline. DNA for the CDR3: TGTGCCAGCAGCTTTGGTGGACAGAGCACAGATACGCAGTATTTT. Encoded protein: CASSFGGQSTDTQYF.

The CDR3 spells CASSRTGINQPQHF. The CDR3 DNA is TGTGCCAGCAGTAGGACAGGAATTAATCAGCCCCAGCATTTT. The chain carries TRBV6-2 or TRBV6-3 and TRBJ1-5; 7 bases fit TRBD1. V gave up 5 bases and J gave up 4 bases; unmatched junction bases: 5. The CDR3 covers 14 residues. Germline values: CDR1 MNHEY, CDR2 SVGEGT.

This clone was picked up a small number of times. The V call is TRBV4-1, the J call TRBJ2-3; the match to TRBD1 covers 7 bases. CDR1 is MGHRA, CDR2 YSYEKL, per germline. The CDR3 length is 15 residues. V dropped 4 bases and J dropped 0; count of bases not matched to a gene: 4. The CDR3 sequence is CASSPGQRSTDTQYF. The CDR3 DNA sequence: TGCGCCAGCAGCCCGGGACAGAGAAGCACAGATACGCAGTATTTT.

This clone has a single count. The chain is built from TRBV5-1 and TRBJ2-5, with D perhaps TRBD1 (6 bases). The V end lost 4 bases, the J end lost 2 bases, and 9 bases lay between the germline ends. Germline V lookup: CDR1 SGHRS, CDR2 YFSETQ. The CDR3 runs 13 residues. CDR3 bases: TGCGCCAGCAGCCTGGACAGACAAGAGACCCAGTACTTC. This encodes CASSLDRQETQYF. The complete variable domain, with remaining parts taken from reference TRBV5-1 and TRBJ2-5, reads KAGVTQTPRYLIKTRGQQVTLSCSPISGHRSVSWYQQTPGQGLQFLFEYFSETQRNKGNFPGRFSGRQFSNSRSEMNVSTLELGDSALYLCASSLDRQETQYFGPGTRLLVL.

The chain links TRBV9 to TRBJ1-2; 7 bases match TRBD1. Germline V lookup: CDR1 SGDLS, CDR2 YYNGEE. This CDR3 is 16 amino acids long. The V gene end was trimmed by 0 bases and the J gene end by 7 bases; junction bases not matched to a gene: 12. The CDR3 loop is CASSVGQSRTGSGYTF. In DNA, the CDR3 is TGTGCCAGCAGCGTAGGTCAGTCCAGGACAGGCAGTGGCTACACCTTC.

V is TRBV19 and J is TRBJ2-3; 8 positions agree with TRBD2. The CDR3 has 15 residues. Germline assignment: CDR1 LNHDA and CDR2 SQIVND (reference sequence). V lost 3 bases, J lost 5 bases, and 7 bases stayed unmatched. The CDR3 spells CASSIKRGLGDTQYF. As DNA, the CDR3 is TGTGCCAGTAGTATTAAGCGGGGGCTGGGAGATACGCAGTATTTT.